These 31 T cell receptor beta chains were sequenced from one sample in a study of a mutant IDH1 vaccine in newly diagnosed glioma (dated by TCRdb to 2020 to 2022). Library creation used the immunoSEQ multiplex PCR assay. Held by TCRdb, this immuneACCESS table contains in-frame sequences only and omits some clones. Under half of the omission traces to an unresolved V gene where checked; the cause of the rest is unknown. The sample has tens of thousands of clones on record, approximately 80% of them singletons. About an eighth of the sample comes from the top ten. Their target antigens are unknown. The sample's time point, from its label and the paper: week 23, last vaccination. Each vaccine dose, consisting of 300 ug of a 20-mer mutant IDH1 peptide in Montanide, was administered subcutaneously with topical imiquimod. The material sequenced was PBMCs, taken from a glioma patient whose treatment included an IDH1 peptide vaccine. The receptors were gathered from a young man with glioma.

The rearrangement links TRBV2 to TRBJ2-5; no clear D. Trimming removed 1 base at V and 1 base at J, with 16 bases between. The CDR3 is made up of 17 amino acids. Germline V lookup: CDR1 SNHLY, CDR2 FYNNEI. The CDR3 sequence: CASSEGLKVVLQETQYF. The CDR3 nucleotides read TGTGCCAGCAGTGAAGGGCTAAAGGTCGTTCTCCAAGAGACCCAGTACTTC.

This chain joins TRBV5-4 and TRBJ1-6; the D is unclear. Per germline, CDR1 SGHNT and CDR2 YYREEE (reference sequence). Trimming took 4 bases from V and 2 from J, leaving 13 bases between them. CDR3 size: 16 residues. In nucleotides, the CDR3 is TGTGCCAGCAGCCCGCGGGCGGCGACCTATAATTCACCCCTCCACTTT. Protein sequence: CASSPRAATYNSPLHF.

J is TRBJ1-2 and V is TRBV9, with D possibly being TRBD1 (5 bases). The germline V and J ends were trimmed by 0 bases and 7 bases, with 16 bases remaining between them. Germline assignment: CDR1 SGDLS and CDR2 YYNGEE. The CDR3 is made up of 15 amino acids. The CDR3 here is CASSVDDSKRSGYTF. The CDR3 region has the DNA TGTGCCAGCAGCGTAGACGACAGCAAGAGGAGTGGCTACACCTTC.

The V call is TRBV5-1, the J call TRBJ1-1, with TRBD1 as a possible D gene (5 bases). The CDR3 extends over 14 amino acids. V dropped 0 bases and J dropped 1 base, with 7 bases sitting between them. Per germline, CDR1 SGHRS and CDR2 YFSETQ. In nucleotides, the CDR3 is TGCGCCAGCAGCTTGGGACAGCAGAACACTGAAGCTTTCTTT. Its translation is CASSLGQQNTEAFF. Supplemented by reference TRBV5-1 and TRBJ1-1, the full variable domain reads KAGVTQTPRYLIKTRGQQVTLSCSPISGHRSVSWYQQTPGQGLQFLFEYFSETQRNKGNFPGRFSGRQFSNSRSEMNVSTLELGDSALYLCASSLGQQNTEAFFGQGTRLTVV.

The rearrangement uses TRBV30 and TRBJ2-6, with a possible D match to TRBD1 (6 bases). Germline V gene data show CDR1 as GTSNPN and CDR2 as SVGIG (reference sequence). V was cut by 3 bases and J by 0 bases, with 9 bases left in between. The CDR3 sequence is 15 residues long. CDR3 DNA: TGTGCCTGGAGCCTAGGGGGCTCTGGGGCCAACGTCCTGACTTTC. This codes for CAWSLGGSGANVLTF.

The chain employs TRBV28 and TRBJ1-1, with 10 bases that match TRBD1. The V segment lost 7 bases and the J segment 5 bases; nucleotides outside the gene matches: 10. From germline, CDR1 is MDHEN and CDR2 SYDVKM. The CDR3 covers 15 residues. CDR3 region: CASNLRGQGRTEAFF. The CDR3 DNA reads TGTGCCAGCAACCTAAGGGGACAGGGGAGGACTGAAGCTTTCTTT.

The V and J genes are TRBV6-1 and TRBJ1-5, with D possibly TRBD1 on 5 matching bases. CDR1 and CDR2 from the germline V gene are MNHNS and SASEGT. The ends were cut back, 5 bases at V and 6 bases at J, with 8 bases in the middle. The CDR3 totals 12 residues. The CDR3 sequence: CASSSRVQPQHF. The CDR3 DNA follows: TGTGCCAGCAGTTCCAGGGTTCAGCCCCAGCATTTT.

This clone appeared a few times. J is TRBJ1-5 and V is TRBV2; a weak D match, TRBD1 (6 bases). The germline gives CDR1 SNHLY, CDR2 FYNNEI. There are 15 residues in the CDR3. V lost 6 bases, J lost 3 bases, and 15 bases lay in between. The CDR3 protein is CASSLRGTINQPQHF. For the CDR3, the DNA is TGTGCCAGCAGCCTGAGGGGGACAATCAATCAGCCCCAGCATTTT.

This chain joins TRBV5-6 and TRBJ1-2; 8 bases line up with TRBD1. Trimming cost V 4 bases and J 4 bases; bases outside gene matches: 9. Germline values: CDR1 SGHDT, CDR2 YYEEEE. This CDR3 has 15 residues. The CDR3 DNA reads TGTGCCAGCAGCCCGCAGGGGGCGCTTCTCTATGGCTACACCTTC. Amino acid sequence: CASSPQGALLYGYTF. The whole variable domain, filled in from reference TRBV5-6 and TRBJ1-2, reads DAGVTQSPTHLIKTRGQQVTLRCSPKSGHDTVSWYQQALGQGPQFIFQYYEEEERQRGNFPDRFSGHQFPNYSSELNVNALLLGDSALYLCASSPQGALLYGYTFGSGTRLTVV.

The gene calls are TRBV6-1 and TRBJ1-5; no reliable D call. CDR1 and CDR2 (germline): MNHNS, SASEGT. V was shortened by 4 bases and J by 5 bases, with 15 bases between the two germline ends. This CDR3 has 15 amino acids. CDR3 in DNA: TGTGCCAGCAGTGTATGGTCGGGAAACCATCAGCCCCAGCATTTT. It yields the protein CASSVWSGNHQPQHF.

The CDR3 loop reads CASSPLAGGNTGELFF. In nucleotides, the CDR3 is TGTGCCAGCTCACCTCTAGCGGGAGGAAACACCGGGGAGCTGTTTTTT. This chain connects TRBV18 to TRBJ2-2; 11 nucleotides align to TRBD2. The CDR3 is 16 amino acids. Losses at the gene ends were 3 bases for V and 2 bases for J; bases not matched to a gene: 2. CDR1 is KGHSH and CDR2 is LQKENI in the germline V gene.

The CDR3, as DNA: TGTGCCAGCAGCTTAGTCTACAGGGCTGGACACAGAGAGACCCAGTACTTC. Encoded protein: CASSLVYRAGHRETQYF. J is TRBJ2-5 and V is TRBV7-8; D possibly corresponds to TRBD1 (6 bases). Germline assignment: CDR1 SGHVS and CDR2 FQNEAQ. V was shortened by 1 base and J by 4 bases, with 19 bases between the two germline ends. This CDR3 comprises 17 residues.

The chain recombines TRBV4-3 with TRBJ2-7; 13 bases fit TRBD2. The CDR3 sequence is 19 residues long. Germline-derived CDR1 and CDR2 are LGHNA and YSLEER. J lost 1 base, V lost 0 bases, and 9 bases had no gene match. The CDR3 here is CASSQERATSGRKSYEQYF. The CDR3 region has the DNA TGCGCCAGCAGCCAAGAGCGGGCGACTAGCGGGAGGAAGTCCTACGAGCAGTACTTC.

The table lists this clone with a count of one. The chain links TRBV11-1 to TRBJ2-2, with TRBD1 matching over 9 bases. After removal of 4 bases from V and 4 bases from J, the junction contained 4 bases not matched to a gene. The CDR3 spans 15 residues. From germline, CDR1 is SGHAT and CDR2 FQDESV (reference sequence). CDR3 in amino acids: CASSSQGAGTGELFF. The CDR3 DNA reads TGTGCCAGCAGCTCACAGGGGGCAGGCACCGGGGAGCTGTTTTTT.

As concerns this clone: Other nucleotide sequences in the sample specify the same CDR3. The V and J genes are TRBV5-1 and TRBJ1-1; no clear D gene. The V gene's germline CDR1 is SGHRS and CDR2 YFSETQ. There are 13 residues in the CDR3. Trimming cost V 0 bases and J 1 base, with 4 bases left between them. This CDR3 is CASSLAGNTEAFF. In DNA, the CDR3 is TGCGCCAGCAGCTTGGCGGGGAACACTGAAGCTTTCTTT.

The chain employs TRBV21-1 and TRBJ2-2; the DNA was not used to check the table's D call, TRBD2. TRBV21-1 is reported as a pseudogene. This CDR3 comprises 16 residues. The DNA of the CDR3 is TGTGCCAGCAGCAACGGCGGGAGTACATACGGCGGGGAGCTGTTTTTT. Protein sequence: CASSNGGSTYGGELFF.

The genes are TRBV5-8 and TRBJ2-7, with a weak D call TRBD1 (5 bases). Germline CDR1 and CDR2: SGHTS and YDEGEE. CDR3 length: 14 residues. V was shortened by 0 bases and J by 4 bases, with 11 bases between the two germline ends. CDR3 amino acids: CASSLEGFGYEQYF. DNA for the CDR3: TGTGCCAGCAGCTTGGAGGGGTTCGGGTACGAGCAGTACTTC.

This sequence joins TRBV6-5 and TRBJ2-5; TRBD1 agrees at 9 bases. CDR1 MNHEY and CDR2 SVGAGI come from the germline V gene. V shed 5 bases and J 9 bases; nucleotides not matched to a gene: 7. There are 13 residues in the CDR3. The CDR3 loop is CASSGPGQGSQYF. CDR3 coding DNA: TGTGCCAGCAGTGGTCCGGGACAGGGTTCCCAGTACTTC.

The rearrangement uses TRBV7-9 and TRBJ1-5, with D possibly being TRBD1 (5 bases). This CDR3 contains 16 residues. Per germline, CDR1 SEHNR and CDR2 FQNEAQ (reference sequence). V lost 1 base and J 1 base, leaving 11 bases between the germline ends. The CDR3 DNA reads TGTGCCAGCAGCTTAGTTCAGGGAGCAAGCAATCAGCCCCAGCATTTT. This translates into CASSLVQGASNQPQHF.

This sequence joins TRBV19 and TRBJ2-3, with a possible D match to TRBD1 (6 bases). V was cut by 7 bases and J by 5 bases, with 22 bases left in between. Germline lookup yields CDR1 LNHDA and CDR2 SQIVND (reference sequence). The CDR3 contains 16 residues. CDR3 region: CASMRQVRGGGDTQYF. The CDR3 DNA sequence: TGTGCCAGTATGAGACAGGTCAGGGGTGGTGGAGATACGCAGTATTTT.

The chain has TRBV2 and TRBJ2-1; D unresolved. The CDR3 has 14 amino acids. V was shortened by 4 bases and J by 10 bases, with 17 bases between the two germline ends. The V gene's germline CDR1 is SNHLY and CDR2 FYNNEI. CDR3 amino acids: CASSVIPTVGEQFF. The CDR3 region has the DNA TGTGCCAGCAGTGTTATCCCCACCGTAGGGGAGCAGTTCTTC. The variable domain in full, completed from reference TRBV2 and TRBJ2-1, reads EPEVTQTPSHQVTQMGQEVILRCVPISNHLYFYWYRQILGQKVEFLVSFYNNEISEKSEIFDDQFSVERPDGSNFTLKIRSTKLEDSAMYFCASSVIPTVGEQFFGPGTRLTVL.

This sequence joins TRBV10-3 and TRBJ2-1; D may be TRBD1 or TRBD2 (6 bases each). Germline CDR1 and CDR2: ENHRY and SYGVKD. The CDR3 consists of 14 residues. V lost 8 bases and J lost 4, with 15 bases in between. The CDR3 region has the DNA TGTGCCATCTCCCGCGGGGACACTTACAATGAGCAGTTCTTC. Encoded protein: CAISRGDTYNEQFF.

The genes are TRBV5-1 and TRBJ2-7, with no clear D. There are 12 residues in the CDR3. The V end was cut by 0 bases, the J end by 1 base, with 2 bases between. Germline assignment: CDR1 SGHRS and CDR2 YFSETQ. CDR3 DNA sequence: TGCGCCAGCAGCTTGGAATCCTACGAGCAGTACTTC. This translates into CASSLESYEQYF.

CDR3 residues: CATRPRGYNEKLFF. CDR3 in DNA: TGTGCCACCCGTCCCCGGGGTTATAATGAAAAACTGTTTTTT. The V and J genes are TRBV15 and TRBJ1-4; D ambiguous. The germline CDR1 and CDR2 sequences are LNHNV and YYDKDF (reference sequence). The CDR3 is made up of 14 amino acids. The V end was cut by 8 bases, the J end by 4 bases, with 14 bases between.

The V gene is TRBV21-1, the J gene TRBJ1-5. TRBV21-1 is a pseudogene. The CDR3 totals 16 residues. The CDR3 loop reads CASSKYGFDSNQPQHF. The CDR3 DNA is TGTGCCAGCAGCAAATACGGGTTCGATAGCAATCAGCCCCAGCATTTT.

This clone was found once. The CDR3 sequence is CASSLAWGGYTF. The CDR3 DNA reads as TGTGCCAGCAGCTTAGCGTGGGGGGGCTACACCTTC. This chain joins TRBV7-9 and TRBJ1-2; D possibly corresponds to TRBD1 (5 bases). Germline V gene sequence: CDR1 SEHNR, CDR2 FQNEAQ (reference sequence). Trimming took 0 bases from V and 8 from J, leaving 7 bases between them. CDR3 length: 12 amino acids.

The V and J genes are TRBV9 and TRBJ1-4, with D possibly being TRBD1 (5 bases). The CDR3 is 14 amino acids. Germline CDR1 SGDLS, CDR2 YYNGEE. V was shortened by 5 bases and J by 1 base, with 9 bases between the two germline ends. The CDR3 DNA follows: TGTGCCAGCAGTCCCGGGGGAACTAATGAAAAACTGTTTTTT. It yields the protein CASSPGGTNEKLFF.

This chain connects TRBV5-1 to TRBJ2-3; TRBD2 matches at 14 bases. This CDR3 spans 17 amino acids. Unmatched junction bases numbered 10, after V lost 10 bases and J lost 0 bases. The germline CDR1 and CDR2 sequences are SGHRS and YFSETQ. The CDR3 DNA is TGCGCCTCGACCGGGACTAGCGGGAGTATAAGCACAGATACGCAGTATTTT. Its translation is CASTGTSGSISTDTQYF.

CDR3 DNA sequence: TGTGCCAGCAGCCCCTTTGGGATATTGAACACTGAAGCTTTCTTT. This translates into CASSPFGILNTEAFF. The chain is built from TRBV9 and TRBJ1-1; D is uncertain. This CDR3 region has 15 residues. With 4 bases removed from V and 0 bases from J, the gap between germline ends came to 13 bases. CDR1 SGDLS and CDR2 YYNGEE come from the germline V gene.

The rearrangement uses TRBV9 and TRBJ1-2; 7 nucleotides match TRBD1. This CDR3 spans 16 amino acids. V was pared by 3 bases and J by 3 bases, with 11 bases of the junction left unmatched. Germline CDR1 reads SGDLS; CDR2 reads YYNGEE. CDR3 DNA sequence: TGTGCCAGCAGCGAACAACAGGGGATTGGGGACTATGGCTACACCTTC. Translation gives CASSEQQGIGDYGYTF.

This clone was seen a handful of times. This rearrangement joins TRBV9 to TRBJ1-1; D is undetermined. Between the trimmed V and J ends, which lost 5 bases and 1 base, there was a span of 12 bases. Germline V gene sequence: CDR1 SGDLS, CDR2 YYNGEE. The CDR3 has 14 amino acids. The CDR3 DNA is TGTGCCAGCAGGGCGAGGAATACGAACACTGAAGCTTTCTTT. Translating it yields CASRARNTNTEAFF.